This T cell receptor beta chain was sequenced in a study of blood T cell repertoires in COVID-19. Study-level information: Collection of acute and convalescent COVID-19 samples took place in the United States, Italy and Spain. Nucleic acid was either cDNA or gDNA, and it came from T cells, B-cell-depleted T cells, or PBMCs.

The germline CDR1 and CDR2 sequences are SGHAT and FQNNGV. The V end lost 5 bases, the J end lost 5 bases, and 12 bases lay between the germline ends. The CDR3 is 13 residues long. Study processing details: By means of reference gene primer amplification, nucleated cell counts were estimated. Repertoires were generated with immunoSEQ multiplex PCR, while TCRdb's copy carries only in-frame clones and drops some. V, J and clone size are those of that table, while D and trimming were read from the DNA. The table lists roughly 35,000 clones, around 87% of them singletons, with 35% to 50% in the top ten. Sequencing input: peripheral blood. The sequence was obtained from a human donor in a cohort sampled during active COVID-19. The J gene is TRBJ2-5, the V gene TRBV11-2; no firm D call. In nucleotides, the CDR3 is TGTGCCAGCAGCAATGGGCTCCGGGAGACCCAGTACTTC. This encodes CASSNGLRETQYF.